One T cell receptor beta chain is described in this entry. The repertoire was sequenced with immunoSEQ multiplex PCR; TCRdb's copy has only in-frame clones and lacks some. This sample has about 320,000 clones, with over 80% found just once. The CDR3 loop spans 17 amino acids. V shed 7 bases and J 1 base; nucleotides not matched to a gene: 11. CDR1 is SGHVS, CDR2 FQNEAQ, per germline. The data stem from a study of Ad26.COV2.S vaccination and SARS-CoV-2 variants. Treatment specified: roughly 19 received Ad26.COV2.S at low or high dose, single or two shots; 5 received placebo; per-sample allocation not given. Vaccine and placebo recipients were sampled on day 63 after the first injection.

The receptor was derived from a person between 18 and 59 years old who received the Ad26.COV2.S COVID-19 vaccine or a placebo. Material: peripheral blood, obtained in a trial of Ad26.COV2.S vaccine versus placebo. V gene TRBV7-8 combines with J gene TRBJ2-2, with 8 positions matching TRBD2. The CDR3 DNA reads TGTGCCAGCACCCTTGGGCTCCTAGCGGGGAACACCGGGGAGCTGTTTTTT. This codes for CASTLGLLAGNTGELFF.